This passage covers 3 T cell receptor beta chains from one sample sequenced in a study of CD8 T cells in ankylosing spondylitis. TCRdb ran MiXCR on the 5' RACE reads and lists one entry per CDR3 protein. Here the sample spans tens of thousands of distinct CDR3 sequences, about 6% being singletons. Sequencing was done on a sample of blood, either unsorted or a sorted T cell fraction (not recorded which). The receptors come from a male donor with ankylosing spondylitis or in good health (not recorded which).

Ten or more counts support this clonotype. The V gene is TRBV20-1, the J gene TRBJ1-6; D unclear. Germline CDR1 reads DFQATT; CDR2 reads SNEGSKA (reference sequence). The CDR3 is 13 amino acids. Trimming shortened V by 1 base and J by 5 bases, and 6 bases separated the two germline ends. The CDR3 nucleotides read TGCAGTGCTAGAGCCGAGGATAATTCACCCCTCCACTTT. This sequence encodes CSARAEDNSPLHF.

In this sample, this clonotype turned up many times. V and J are TRBV9 and TRBJ2-4, with D perhaps assigned TRBD1 or TRBD2 (5 bases each). Germline assignment: CDR1 SGDLS and CDR2 YYNGEE. Trimming left V 4 bases short and J 10 bases short, with 15 bases between. The CDR3 has 13 amino acids. The CDR3 sequence: CASSWVGDGIQYF. In nucleotides, the CDR3 is TGTGCCAGCAGCTGGGTGGGGGACGGGATTCAGTACTTC.

This clonotype was seen at least ten times. The gene calls are TRBV24-1 and TRBJ2-6, with no clear D. Trimming removed 12 bases at V and 3 bases at J, with 8 bases between. The CDR3 contains 12 residues. Germline loops: CDR1 KGHDR, CDR2 SFDVKD. CDR3 sequence reads: CAGGDGANVLTF. CDR3 bases: TGTGCCGGCGGCGATGGGGCCAACGTCCTGACTTTC.